This paragraph reports one TCR beta chain. Its antigen remains unknown. The data were obtained in a study of OX40 agonist ivuxolimab in advanced cancers. Findings and caveats of the study: Clones of CD4+ and CD8+ blood T cells grew by week 6 at doses of 0.1 to 3.0 mg/kg.

The CDR3 is 15 amino acids. Germline CDR1 and CDR2: SEHNR and FQNEAQ (reference sequence). Trimming removed 7 bases from V and 5 bases from J, with 19 bases in between. Some clones are missing from TCRdb's copy, which holds only in-frame ones; the method was immunoSEQ multiplex PCR. The sample lists some 98,000 clones, 93% occurring once. The chain has TRBV7-9 and TRBJ2-3; D call uncertain. This specimen consisted of CD4+ or CD8+ T cells sorted from blood, obtained in a trial of the OX40 agonist ivuxolimab. This TCR came from an adult with an advanced solid tumor such as melanoma, head and neck, liver or kidney cancer. The CDR3: CASTSTKGPGDTQYF. The CDR3 DNA reads as TGTGCCAGCACCTCGACCAAGGGCCCGGGAGATACGCAGTATTTT.